The 25 T cell receptor beta chains below were found in one sample sequenced in a study of CXCR3-negative and CXCR3-positive naive CD8 T cells. UMI-labeled TRB cDNA libraries were prepared by 5' RACE. TCRdb re-called the 5' RACE reads; every CDR3 protein appears as one record, without DNA. The sample has approximately 66,000 distinct CDR3 sequences, and its top ten clones hold about 1.5%. The material sequenced was naive CXCR3- CD8+ T cells from blood. Noted subset: CD45RO-CCR7+CD27+CD95- naive CD8+ T cells lacking CXCR3 (TNR3-). These TCRs come from a human donor in good health. Some clones in this sample may be carry-over from other donors' samples.

The chain is built from TRBV29-1 and TRBJ2-1; TCRdb proposes TRBD1, but this gene call is untestable without DNA. Per the germline V gene, CDR1 is SQVTM and CDR2 is ANQGSEA. This CDR3 has 13 amino acids. The CDR3 reads CSVDTGGLNEQFF.

CDR3 loop: CASSGLQGDYEQYF. The J gene is TRBJ2-7, the V gene TRBV21-1; the D call of TRBD1 rests on TCRdb alone, since no DNA is present to check it. TRBV21-1 is an annotated pseudogene. The CDR3 contains 14 residues.

The V gene is TRBV29-1, the J gene TRBJ2-1; TCRdb designates TRBD2, a call that cannot be tested without DNA. Per germline, CDR1 SQVTM and CDR2 ANQGSEA. The CDR3 runs to 14 residues. The CDR3 is CSVEDLAGYNEQFF.

V usage is TRBV7-9 and J usage is TRBJ2-1; TCRdb proposes TRBD1, but this gene call is untestable without DNA. The CDR3 contains 16 residues. Germline values: CDR1 SEHNR, CDR2 FQNEAQ (reference sequence). CDR3 region: CASSLDITGGASEQFF.

This chain uses TRBV15 with TRBJ2-7. The CDR3 covers 14 residues. Per germline, CDR1 LNHNV and CDR2 YYDKDF (reference sequence). The chain's CDR3 is CATSRVNFNNEQYF.

V is TRBV28 and J is TRBJ2-1. Germline CDR1 is MDHEN and CDR2 is SYDVKM. The CDR3 contains 14 residues. The CDR3 sequence is CASSFWAENNEQFF.

The chain carries TRBV19 and TRBJ2-7; TCRdb's D gene call, TRBD2, goes unchecked for lack of DNA. In germline, CDR1 is LNHDA, CDR2 SQIVND (reference sequence). CDR3 size: 16 residues. CDR3: CASSIDRGSGSYEQYF.

The chain joins TRBV28 to TRBJ2-7; TCRdb proposes TRBD1, but this gene call is untestable without DNA. The germline V gene encodes CDR1 MDHEN and CDR2 SYDVKM. The CDR3 length is 12 residues. CDR3: CATPGQPYEQYF.

The CDR3 loop reads CASSSGTSGLNEQFF. The chain employs TRBV7-9 and TRBJ2-1; TCRdb selects TRBD2, and the lack of DNA leaves this call unchecked. Per the germline V gene, CDR1 is SEHNR and CDR2 is FQNEAQ (reference sequence). CDR3 length: 15 amino acids.

This sequence joins TRBV9 and TRBJ2-7; TCRdb designates TRBD2, a call that cannot be tested without DNA. The CDR3 covers 15 residues. Germline CDR1 and CDR2: SGDLS and YYNGEE. CDR3 sequence reads: CASSSGLAPSDEQYF.

The rearrangement links TRBV3-1 to TRBJ1-2. CDR3 length: 15 residues. Germline V CDR1 and CDR2: LGHDT, YNNKEL (reference sequence). The chain's CDR3 is CASTPGPAPSYGYTF.

The genes are TRBV7-2 and TRBJ2-3; the D gene TCRdb calls, TRBD1, cannot be checked with no DNA. Germline values: CDR1 SGHTA, CDR2 FQGNSA. This CDR3 spans 14 amino acids. Here the CDR3 reads CASSSRDRADTQYF.

This chain links TRBV27 with TRBJ1-6; lacking DNA, the TRBD1 call made by TCRdb goes unchecked. The CDR3 has 17 residues. Per the germline V gene, CDR1 is MNHEY and CDR2 is SMNVEV (reference sequence). The CDR3 region is CASNTHWTGADQSPLHF.

The V and J genes are TRBV14 and TRBJ1-2. Looked up from germline, CDR1 is SGHDN and CDR2 is FVKESK. The CDR3 is 12 amino acids. CDR3 sequence reads: CASSQMGYGYTF.

This chain joins TRBV12-3 or TRBV12-4 and TRBJ2-4; the D call from TCRdb, TRBD1, cannot be confirmed without DNA. The CDR3 sequence is 16 residues long. CDR3 loop: CASSGGRDSVKNIQYF.

The chain links TRBV13 to TRBJ2-5. Germline CDR1 reads PRHDT; CDR2 reads FYEKMQ (reference sequence). The CDR3 is 16 residues long. The CDR3 protein is CASSKRSAAAQETQYF.

V gene TRBV27 combines with J gene TRBJ2-1; there is no DNA to check the TCRdb D call of TRBD2. Germline V CDR1 and CDR2: MNHEY, SMNVEV (reference sequence). This CDR3 comprises 20 residues. The CDR3 reads CASSLPRLAGGPISYNEQFF.

This chain links TRBV20-1 with TRBJ1-1. The CDR3 length is 13 residues. CDR1 and CDR2 from the germline V gene are DFQATT and SNEGSKA (reference sequence). The CDR3 region is CSARQLMNTEAFF.

V gene TRBV7-2 combines with J gene TRBJ2-5; TCRdb outputs TRBD2, but without DNA this stays unchecked. CDR1 SGHTA and CDR2 FQGNSA come from the germline V gene. This CDR3 region has 17 residues. The CDR3 loop reads CASSRTSGGPADETQYF.

The V gene is TRBV21-1, the J gene TRBJ2-7; TCRdb's D gene call, TRBD1, goes unchecked for lack of DNA. TRBV21-1 is reported as a pseudogene. The CDR3 has 15 amino acids. The CDR3 spells CASSKVAGAAYEQYF.

The chain joins TRBV28 to TRBJ2-1; TCRdb designates TRBD1, a call that cannot be tested without DNA. This CDR3 contains 16 residues. Germline CDR1 MDHEN, CDR2 SYDVKM. CDR3 sequence: CASSNRQGSTYNEQFF.

The chain employs TRBV29-1 and TRBJ2-5; TCRdb proposes TRBD1, but this gene call is untestable without DNA. CDR3 length: 17 residues. Germline CDR1 reads SQVTM; CDR2 reads ANQGSEA. CDR3 protein: CSVEDNSGTGIQETQYF.

V usage is TRBV7-8 and J usage is TRBJ2-1; the TCRdb D gene call, TRBD2, has no DNA to confirm it. Germline V gene lookup returns CDR1 SGHVS and CDR2 FQNEAQ. The CDR3 runs to 14 residues. This chain's CDR3 is CAVGTGTSGNEQFF.

The V and J genes are TRBV29-1 and TRBJ2-3; the TCRdb call, TRBD2, lacks DNA for checking. The germline V gene has CDR1 SQVTM and CDR2 ANQGSEA. This CDR3 has 14 amino acids. The CDR3 loop reads CSVVLAGAPPQKYF.

Here the CDR3 reads CSVRDVLTYEQYF. V and J are TRBV29-1 and TRBJ2-7; checking the TCRdb D call of TRBD1 is not possible without DNA. CDR3 length: 13 residues. Germline V CDR1 and CDR2: SQVTM, ANQGSEA.